These 17 T cell receptor beta chains were sequenced from one sample in a study of blood T cell repertoires in COVID-19. Sequenced by immunoSEQ multiplex PCR; TCRdb stores in-frame clones only, minus some. This table holds about 200,000 clones, 85% to 90% found once. Sequenced sample: peripheral blood. Every receptor here comes from an older woman with acute or convalescent COVID-19.

The chain carries TRBV4-2 and TRBJ1-2; 8 bases fit TRBD1. The CDR3 extends over 17 amino acids. CDR1 and CDR2 (germline): LGHNA, YNFKEQ. V lost 4 bases to trimming and J lost 0 bases; unmatched junction nucleotides: 10. CDR3: CASSPLGQGEANYGYTF. The CDR3 nucleotides read TGTGCCAGCAGCCCCTTAGGACAGGGCGAAGCTAACTATGGCTACACCTTC.

The chain combines TRBV6-2 or TRBV6-3 with TRBJ1-1; D not certain. The germline CDR1 and CDR2 sequences are MNHEY and SVGEGT. This CDR3 spans 14 amino acids. The V and J ends lost 0 bases and 6 bases respectively, with 11 bases between them. This CDR3 reads CASSYSFLGAEAFF. Written as DNA, the CDR3 is TGTGCCAGCAGTTACTCGTTTTTGGGCGCTGAAGCTTTCTTT.

This clone has a single count. V gene TRBV28 combines with J gene TRBJ2-5, with 7 bases that match TRBD1. This CDR3 has 13 amino acids. With 6 bases clipped from V and 1 base from J, the junction kept 2 bases outside the gene matches. From germline, CDR1 is MDHEN and CDR2 SYDVKM. DNA for the CDR3: TGTGCCAGCAGCGGGACAGCCCAAGAGACCCAGTACTTC. Amino acids: CASSGTAQETQYF.

V gene TRBV5-1 combines with J gene TRBJ1-1, with a tentative D call TRBD1 (6 bases). This CDR3 has 14 amino acids. The V and J ends lost 3 bases and 5 bases respectively, with 14 bases between them. In germline, CDR1 is SGHRS, CDR2 YFSETQ. The chain's CDR3 is CASSSQGGVTEAFF. CDR3 coding DNA: TGCGCCAGCAGCTCACAGGGTGGTGTTACTGAAGCTTTCTTT. The full variable domain, with the rest looked up from reference TRBV5-1 and TRBJ1-1, is KAGVTQTPRYLIKTRGQQVTLSCSPISGHRSVSWYQQTPGQGLQFLFEYFSETQRNKGNFPGRFSGRQFSNSRSEMNVSTLELGDSALYLCASSSQGGVTEAFFGQGTRLTVV.

V usage is TRBV6-2 or TRBV6-3 and J usage is TRBJ2-3; D is undetermined. Germline V gene sequence: CDR1 MNHEY, CDR2 SVGEGT. The germline V and J ends were trimmed by 5 bases and 2 bases, with 8 bases remaining between them. The CDR3 consists of 13 residues. The chain's CDR3 is CASSRLVTDTQYF. In nucleotides, the CDR3 is TGTGCCAGCAGTAGACTTGTCACAGATACGCAGTATTTT.

This clone was detected only a few times. J is TRBJ2-2 and V is TRBV7-9; 7 bases fit TRBD1. This CDR3 is built from 16 residues. The J segment lost 1 base and the V segment lost 7 bases, leaving 9 bases of the junction unmatched. Germline CDR1 reads SEHNR; CDR2 reads FQNEAQ (reference sequence). The DNA of the CDR3 is TGTGCCAGCATCATGTCCGGGACAGAGAACACCGGGGAGCTGTTTTTT. Encoded protein: CASIMSGTENTGELFF.

The CDR3 DNA reads as TGTGCCAGCACCACCGGGACAGGGGGCGACTATGGCTACACCTTC. Its protein product is CASTTGTGGDYGYTF. The V gene is TRBV3-1 (or the pseudogene TRBV3-2), the J gene TRBJ1-2, with 12 bases aligning to TRBD1. CDR3 length: 15 amino acids. With 7 bases clipped from V and 3 bases from J, the junction kept 6 bases outside the gene matches. The germline V gene has CDR1 LGHDT and CDR2 YNNKEL (reference sequence).

This chain joins TRBV7-3 and TRBJ2-3; D unresolved. Germline assignment: CDR1 SGHTA and CDR2 FQGTGA. Trimming removed 0 bases at V and 2 bases at J, with 6 bases between. The CDR3 length is 14 residues. The CDR3: CASSLTGHTDTQYF. In DNA form, the CDR3 reads TGTGCCAGCAGCTTAACGGGCCACACAGATACGCAGTATTTT.

The rearrangement uses TRBV6-2 or TRBV6-3 and TRBJ1-5; D is perhaps TRBD1 (6 bases). V was pared by 2 bases and J by 4 bases, with 12 bases between. The CDR3 is made up of 15 amino acids. Germline V gene data show CDR1 as MNHEY and CDR2 as SVGEGT. The CDR3, as DNA: TGTGCCAGCAGTTACGAGTCCAGGGGAAATCAGCCCCAGCATTTT. This gives the protein CASSYESRGNQPQHF.

The chain has TRBV7-9 and TRBJ2-3; D is ambiguous. The germline V and J ends were trimmed by 4 bases and 5 bases, with 7 bases remaining between them. Germline assignment: CDR1 SEHNR and CDR2 FQNEAQ (reference sequence). CDR3 length: 12 residues. CDR3 nucleotides: TGTGCCAGCAGCTCCTTCGGAGATACGCAGTATTTT. Its protein is CASSSFGDTQYF.

The J gene is TRBJ1-2, the V gene TRBV6-5; D is possibly TRBD1 (5 bases). Trimming took off 6 bases at V and 4 bases at J, with 12 bases between the two ends. There are 13 residues in the CDR3. Germline V gives CDR1 MNHEY, CDR2 SVGAGI. The CDR3 DNA is TGTGCCAGCAGGAAGACAGAGGTCTATGGCTACACCTTC. It codes for CASRKTEVYGYTF.

This chain links TRBV27 with TRBJ2-1; D unresolved. The CDR3 covers 14 residues. Trimming stripped 3 bases from V and 8 bases from J, with 14 bases between. Germline CDR1 reads MNHEY; CDR2 reads SMNVEV (reference sequence). The CDR3 is CASSFRSGADEQFF. The CDR3 DNA reads TGTGCCAGCAGTTTTCGCTCCGGAGCCGATGAGCAGTTCTTC.

V usage is TRBV10-3 and J usage is TRBJ1-5; TRBD1 matches at 7 bases. CDR1 and CDR2 (germline): ENHRY, SYGVKD. The ends lost 3 bases at V and 8 bases at J; junction bases unmatched: 7. The CDR3 length is 14 residues. CDR3 sequence reads: CAISDSGGGKPQHF. The CDR3 nucleotides read TGTGCCATCAGTGATTCAGGGGGAGGCAAGCCCCAGCATTTT.

This clone has just a few counts. This rearrangement joins TRBV29-1 to TRBJ2-5; weak D call: TRBD1 (5 bases). Trimming took 0 bases from V and 1 from J, leaving 18 bases between them. CDR1 and CDR2 from the germline V gene are SQVTM and ANQGSEA. This CDR3 is built from 17 residues. CDR3 sequence (DNA): TGCAGCGTTGAAGATGAAGGGGTCCGCCCGGCCCAAGAGACCCAGTACTTC. Its protein product is CSVEDEGVRPAQETQYF.

This clone has a single count. This sequence joins TRBV7-2 and TRBJ1-2; D gene unclear. The CDR3 sequence is 13 residues long. Trimming stripped 0 bases from V and 11 bases from J, with 13 bases between. Germline V gene lookup returns CDR1 SGHTA and CDR2 FQGNSA. Here the CDR3 reads CASSLAVSSGYTF. CDR3 coding DNA: TGTGCCAGCAGCTTAGCGGTCAGTAGCGGATACACCTTC.

This chain connects TRBV11-2 to TRBJ2-1, with 10 nucleotides matching TRBD2. The CDR3 spans 17 residues. The trim removed 1 base at V and 0 bases at J, leaving 3 bases unmatched. Per germline, CDR1 SGHAT and CDR2 FQNNGV. The chain's CDR3 is CASSLGSSGSSYNEQFF. The CDR3 DNA sequence: TGTGCCAGCAGCTTAGGGTCTAGCGGGAGCTCCTACAATGAGCAGTTCTTC.

V is TRBV4-3 and J is TRBJ2-2, with a tentative D call TRBD1 (5 bases). V lost 1 base and J 5 bases, leaving 14 bases between the germline ends. CDR1 is LGHNA, CDR2 YSLEER, per germline. There are 16 residues in the CDR3. In DNA form, the CDR3 reads TGCGCCAGCAGCCAAGCTCAGGGTATTGAGACCGGGGAGCTGTTTTTT. The encoded protein is CASSQAQGIETGELFF.